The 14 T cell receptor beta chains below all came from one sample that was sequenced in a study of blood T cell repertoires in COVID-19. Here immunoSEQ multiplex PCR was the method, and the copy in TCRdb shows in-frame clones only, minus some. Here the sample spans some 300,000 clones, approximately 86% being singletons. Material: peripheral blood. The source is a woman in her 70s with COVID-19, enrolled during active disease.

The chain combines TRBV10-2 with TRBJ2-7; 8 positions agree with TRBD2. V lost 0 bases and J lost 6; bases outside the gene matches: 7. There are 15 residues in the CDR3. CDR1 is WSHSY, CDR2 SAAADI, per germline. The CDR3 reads CASSESVQRGREQYF. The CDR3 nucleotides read TGCGCCAGCAGTGAGTCGGTCCAGCGGGGGCGCGAGCAGTACTTC.

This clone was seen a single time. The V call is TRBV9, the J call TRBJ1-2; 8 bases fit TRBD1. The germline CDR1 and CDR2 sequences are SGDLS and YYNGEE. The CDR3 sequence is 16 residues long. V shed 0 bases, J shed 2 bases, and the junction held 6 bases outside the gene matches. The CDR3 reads CASSVGRTGTNYGYTF. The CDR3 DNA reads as TGTGCCAGCAGCGTAGGGAGGACAGGGACCAACTATGGCTACACCTTC.

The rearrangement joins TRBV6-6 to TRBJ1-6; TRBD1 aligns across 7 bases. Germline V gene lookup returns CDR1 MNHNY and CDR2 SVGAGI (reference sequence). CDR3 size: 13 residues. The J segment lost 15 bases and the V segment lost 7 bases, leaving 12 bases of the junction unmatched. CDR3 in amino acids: CASIPGGQSRLHF. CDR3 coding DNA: TGTGCCAGCATCCCAGGGGGTCAAAGTCGCCTCCACTTT.

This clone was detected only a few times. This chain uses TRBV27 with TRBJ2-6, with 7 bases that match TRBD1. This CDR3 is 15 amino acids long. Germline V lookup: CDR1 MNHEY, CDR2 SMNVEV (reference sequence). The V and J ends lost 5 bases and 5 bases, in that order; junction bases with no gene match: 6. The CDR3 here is CASSAPRGRANVLTF. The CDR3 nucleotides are TGTGCCAGCAGTGCCCCCAGGGGGAGGGCCAACGTCCTGACTTTC. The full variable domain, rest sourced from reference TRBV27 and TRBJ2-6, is EAQVTQNPRYLITVTGKKLTVTCSQNMNHEYMSWYRQDPGLGLRQIYYSMNVEVTDKGDVPEGYKVSRKEKRNFPLILESPSPNQTSLYFCASSAPRGRANVLTFGAGSRLTVL.

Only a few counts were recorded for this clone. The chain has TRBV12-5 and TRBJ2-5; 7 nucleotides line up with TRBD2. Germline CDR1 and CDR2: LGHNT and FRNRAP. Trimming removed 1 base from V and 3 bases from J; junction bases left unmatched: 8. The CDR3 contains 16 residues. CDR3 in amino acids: CASGLGAGGMEETQYF. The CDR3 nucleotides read TGTGCTAGTGGTTTGGGCGCCGGGGGGATGGAAGAGACCCAGTACTTC.

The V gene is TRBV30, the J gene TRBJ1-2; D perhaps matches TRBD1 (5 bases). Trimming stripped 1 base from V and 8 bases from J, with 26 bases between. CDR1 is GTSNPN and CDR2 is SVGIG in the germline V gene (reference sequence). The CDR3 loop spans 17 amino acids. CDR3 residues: CAWSDPWDSVPVRGYTF. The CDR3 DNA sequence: TGTGCCTGGAGTGACCCATGGGACTCAGTCCCAGTACGGGGCTACACCTTC.

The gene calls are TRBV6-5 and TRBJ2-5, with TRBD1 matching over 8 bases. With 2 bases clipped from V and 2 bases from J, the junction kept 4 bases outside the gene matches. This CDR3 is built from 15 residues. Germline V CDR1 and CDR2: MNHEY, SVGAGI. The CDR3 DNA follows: TGTGCCAGCAGTTACGGACAGGGCGCGCAAGAGACCCAGTACTTC. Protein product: CASSYGQGAQETQYF.

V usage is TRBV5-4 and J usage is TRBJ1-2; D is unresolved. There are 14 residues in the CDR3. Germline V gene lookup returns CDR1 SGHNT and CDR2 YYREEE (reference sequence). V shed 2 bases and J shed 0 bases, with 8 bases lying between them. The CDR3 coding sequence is TGTGCCAGCAGCTTCCGGGGTACTAACTATGGCTACACCTTC. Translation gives CASSFRGTNYGYTF.

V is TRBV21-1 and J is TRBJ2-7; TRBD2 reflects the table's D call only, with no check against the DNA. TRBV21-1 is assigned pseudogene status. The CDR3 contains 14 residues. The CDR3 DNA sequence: TGTGCCAGCAGCAATGGACTCGACACCTACGAGCAGTACTTC. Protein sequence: CASSNGLDTYEQYF.

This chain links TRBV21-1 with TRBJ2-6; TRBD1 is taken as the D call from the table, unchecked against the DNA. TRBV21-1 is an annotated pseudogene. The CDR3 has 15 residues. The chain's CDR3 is CASSQEGAGANVLTF. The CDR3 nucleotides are TGTGCCAGCAGCCAAGAGGGGGCGGGGGCCAACGTCCTGACTTTC.

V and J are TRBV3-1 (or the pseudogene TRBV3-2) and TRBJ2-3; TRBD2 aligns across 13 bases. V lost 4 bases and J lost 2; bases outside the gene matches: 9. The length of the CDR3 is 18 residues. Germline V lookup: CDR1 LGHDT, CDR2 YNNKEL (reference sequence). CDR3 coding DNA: TGTGCCAGCAGCCTCTATCAACTAGCGGGGGGGATCACAGATACGCAGTATTTT. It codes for CASSLYQLAGGITDTQYF.

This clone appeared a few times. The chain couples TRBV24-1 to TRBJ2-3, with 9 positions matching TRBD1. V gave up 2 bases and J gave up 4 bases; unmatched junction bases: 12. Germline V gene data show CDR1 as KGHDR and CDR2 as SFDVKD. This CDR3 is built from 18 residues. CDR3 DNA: TGTGCCACCAGTGATTCTTTTCTGGGACAGGGTTCATCAGATACGCAGTATTTT. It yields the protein CATSDSFLGQGSSDTQYF.

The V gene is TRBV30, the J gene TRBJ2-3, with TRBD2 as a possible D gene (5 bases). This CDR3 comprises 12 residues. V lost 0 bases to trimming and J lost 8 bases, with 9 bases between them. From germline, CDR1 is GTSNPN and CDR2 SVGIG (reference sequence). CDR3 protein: CAWSVRSGTQYF. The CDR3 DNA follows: TGTGCCTGGAGTGTACGAAGCGGTACGCAGTATTTT.

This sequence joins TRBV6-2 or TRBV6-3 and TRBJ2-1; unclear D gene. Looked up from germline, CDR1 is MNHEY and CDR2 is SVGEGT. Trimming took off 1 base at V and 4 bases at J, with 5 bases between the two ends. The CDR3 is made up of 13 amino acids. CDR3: CASSYWLYNEQFF. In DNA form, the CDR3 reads TGTGCCAGCAGTTACTGGCTTTACAATGAGCAGTTCTTC.